Presented here are 29 T cell receptor beta chains from one specimen sequenced in a study of identifying expanded T cells in peripheral blood. Sequencing used immunoSEQ multiplex PCR; TCRdb keeps in-frame clones, though not all of them. The sample shows roughly 120,000 clones, about nine tenths of them seen only once. Sequencing was performed on blood. The receptors stem from a person aged 18-69 years in good health.

The chain is built from TRBV7-3 and TRBJ2-5; possible D gene TRBD1, 5 bases. CDR3 length equals 12 residues. Trimming took off 6 bases at V and 3 bases at J, with 8 bases between the two ends. Germline CDR1 is SGHTA and CDR2 is FQGTGA. CDR3 DNA sequence: TGTGCCAGCAGAGGACAAGAAGAGACCCAGTACTTC. Encoded protein: CASRGQEETQYF.

This chain uses TRBV21-1 with TRBJ1-1; the DNA was not compared with TRBD1, the D call given in the table. TRBV21-1 is described as a pseudogene. The CDR3 contains 13 residues. In DNA, the CDR3 is TGTGCCAGCAGCGGGTGGGGCAACACTGAAGCTTTCTTT. Protein: CASSGWGNTEAFF.

This sequence joins TRBV13 and TRBJ1-2; maybe TRBD1 (5 bases). There are 13 residues in the CDR3. Deletions cut 3 bases from V and 8 bases from J, with 13 bases between. Germline V gene data show CDR1 as PRHDT and CDR2 as FYEKMQ (reference sequence). This CDR3 reads CASSFGHHEGYTF. As DNA, the CDR3 is TGTGCCAGCAGCTTTGGACACCATGAAGGCTACACCTTC.

A few counts support this clone. This chain links TRBV30 with TRBJ2-4; 8 bases fit TRBD1. Germline V gene lookup returns CDR1 GTSNPN and CDR2 SVGIG (reference sequence). The CDR3 loop spans 13 amino acids. V dropped 3 bases and J dropped 7; count of bases not matched to a gene: 5. The CDR3 DNA reads TGTGCCTGGAGGCAGGACAGGGCCAACATTCAGTACTTC. Amino acids: CAWRQDRANIQYF.

This rearrangement joins TRBV27 to TRBJ2-1, with 12 bases that match TRBD2. CDR1 and CDR2 (germline): MNHEY, SMNVEV (reference sequence). The J segment lost 5 bases and the V segment lost 5 bases, leaving 4 bases of the junction unmatched. This CDR3 comprises 15 residues. The CDR3 region has the DNA TGTGCCAGCAGTCTGGGACTAGCGGGTGACAATGAGCAGTTCTTC. Translated, it gives CASSLGLAGDNEQFF.

This chain links TRBV30 with TRBJ2-3, with TRBD1 matching 7 bases. CDR3 length: 15 amino acids. Germline V gene lookup returns CDR1 GTSNPN and CDR2 SVGIG (reference sequence). The V and J ends lost 2 bases and 4 bases, in that order; junction bases with no gene match: 9. The chain's CDR3 is CAWSIRQGKADTQYF. In DNA form, the CDR3 reads TGTGCCTGGAGTATCCGACAGGGAAAGGCAGATACGCAGTATTTT.

The CDR3 spells CASSKTSGGTTDTQYF. The CDR3 coding sequence is TGTGCCAGCAGCAAAACTAGCGGGGGGACCACAGATACGCAGTATTTT. The chain uses TRBV4-2 and TRBJ2-3, with 12 positions matching TRBD2. From germline, CDR1 is LGHNA and CDR2 YNFKEQ. The CDR3 sequence is 16 residues long. Germline trimming cut 5 bases from V and 2 bases from J; bases unmatched to any gene: 5.

The chain couples TRBV20-1 to TRBJ2-1; D remains unclear. Germline CDR1 reads DFQATT; CDR2 reads SNEGSKA (reference sequence). The ends were cut back, 2 bases at V and 3 bases at J, with 2 bases in the middle. This CDR3 is 11 amino acids long. The CDR3 DNA reads as TGCAGTGCTAGATACTACAATGAGCAGTTCTTC. It codes for CSARYYNEQFF.

The chain combines TRBV28 with TRBJ1-1; weak D call: TRBD1 (5 bases). CDR1 is MDHEN, CDR2 SYDVKM, per germline. Trimming left V 2 bases short and J 7 bases short, with 11 bases between. The CDR3 loop spans 13 amino acids. The DNA for the CDR3 is TGTGCCAGCAGTTTAGACAGCTACAATGAAGCTTTCTTT. It encodes CASSLDSYNEAFF.

V gene TRBV7-3 combines with J gene TRBJ1-1, with 7 bases lining up with TRBD1. With V trimmed by 5 bases and J by 3 bases, 9 bases remained unmatched. Germline assignment: CDR1 SGHTA and CDR2 FQGTGA. This CDR3 has 15 amino acids. The CDR3 is CASSQSLTGDTEAFF. DNA for the CDR3: TGTGCCAGCAGCCAGTCCCTTACAGGGGACACTGAAGCTTTCTTT.

This sequence joins TRBV7-9 and TRBJ2-5, with D possibly TRBD2 on 5 matching bases. Germline CDR1 and CDR2: SEHNR and FQNEAQ (reference sequence). V was cut by 1 base and J by 0 bases, with 6 bases left in between. The CDR3 has 14 residues. CDR3 nucleotides: TGTGCCAGCAGCTTAGGAGGGTACCAAGAGACCCAGTACTTC. Translated: CASSLGGYQETQYF.

This chain links TRBV7-2 with TRBJ1-2; a weak D match, TRBD1 (5 bases). The CDR3 is 15 residues long. The germline V gene encodes CDR1 SGHTA and CDR2 FQGNSA. V was trimmed by 5 bases and J by 6 bases, leaving 19 bases between them. The CDR3 DNA reads TGTGCCAGCAGCCTGTTAATCGGCGGGGGGGATGGCTACACCTTC. Amino acid sequence: CASSLLIGGGDGYTF.

The chain employs TRBV29-1 and TRBJ2-5; 9 nucleotides agree with TRBD1. The DNA matches TRBJ2-7 better at its end, which makes the J call doubtful. Germline-derived CDR1 and CDR2 are SQVTM and ANQGSEA. The CDR3 sequence is 13 residues long. The CDR3 DNA sequence: TGCAGCGTTGACTCGGGACAGGGTTACGAGCAGTACTTC. It codes for CSVDSGQGYEQYF.

The rearrangement uses TRBV6-5 and TRBJ1-5, with a weak D call TRBD1 (6 bases). The CDR3 is 15 residues long. Germline loops: CDR1 MNHEY, CDR2 SVGAGI. V lost 4 bases, J lost 2 bases, and 12 bases lay in between. The CDR3 is CASSFRGGGNQPQHF. The CDR3 DNA is TGTGCCAGCAGTTTCAGGGGTGGTGGCAATCAGCCCCAGCATTTT.

This clone was observed once. The chain couples TRBV5-1 to TRBJ1-2; D call uncertain. The CDR3 consists of 14 residues. The V end lost 0 bases, the J end lost 2 bases, and 8 bases lay between the germline ends. Germline V gene data show CDR1 as SGHRS and CDR2 as YFSETQ. The CDR3, as DNA: TGCGCCAGCAGCTTGGTGGACGGGAACTATGGCTACACCTTC. Residues: CASSLVDGNYGYTF.

V usage is TRBV7-9 and J usage is TRBJ2-5; TRBD2 matches at 8 bases. The CDR3 spans 14 residues. Germline CDR1 reads SEHNR; CDR2 reads FQNEAQ (reference sequence). With 5 bases clipped from V and 3 bases from J, the junction kept 5 bases outside the gene matches. The CDR3 sequence: CASSQTSGEETQYF. For the CDR3, the DNA is TGTGCCAGCAGCCAAACTAGCGGCGAAGAGACCCAGTACTTC.

The gene calls are TRBV28 and TRBJ1-2; D might be TRBD1 (6 bases). The germline CDR1 and CDR2 sequences are MDHEN and SYDVKM. Trimming cost V 5 bases and J 1 base, with 11 bases left between them. This CDR3 comprises 14 residues. DNA for the CDR3: TGTGCCAGCAGTCGGACAGACAATAACTATGGCTACACCTTC. This encodes CASSRTDNNYGYTF.

V usage is TRBV10-3 and J usage is TRBJ1-2; D not resolved. Germline V CDR1 and CDR2: ENHRY, SYGVKD. With 2 bases removed from V and 3 bases from J, the gap between germline ends came to 16 bases. The CDR3 is made up of 16 amino acids. CDR3 residues: CAISERRHRRDYGYTF. CDR3 bases: TGTGCCATCAGTGAGCGTAGGCACCGGCGGGACTATGGCTACACCTTC.

The chain recombines TRBV10-3 with TRBJ2-3; D may correspond to TRBD1 or TRBD2 (6 bases each). Germline values: CDR1 ENHRY, CDR2 SYGVKD. V was cut by 2 bases and J by 1 base, with 10 bases left in between. The CDR3 runs 15 residues. CDR3 nucleotide sequence: TGTGCCATCAGTGAGGGTAGGGGGGGCACAGATACGCAGTATTTT. Translating it yields CAISEGRGGTDTQYF.

The V call is TRBV7-9, the J call TRBJ2-3; 10 bases fit TRBD2. The germline CDR1 and CDR2 sequences are SEHNR and FQNEAQ (reference sequence). V shed 7 bases and J 4 bases; nucleotides not matched to a gene: 14. This CDR3 spans 17 amino acids. Here the CDR3 DNA reads TGTGCCAGCACCGCCCCGGAGCTAGCGGGAGAAGCAGATACGCAGTATTTT. As protein: CASTAPELAGEADTQYF. The variable domain in full, with the rest retrieved from reference TRBV7-9 and TRBJ2-3, is DTGVSQNPRHKITKRGQNVTFRCDPISEHNRLYWYRQTLGQGPEFLTYFQNEAQLEKSRLLSDRFSAERPKGSFSTLEIQRTEQGDSAMYLCASTAPELAGEADTQYFGPGTRLTVL.

The rearrangement joins TRBV14 to TRBJ1-1, with unresolved D. V dropped 4 bases and J dropped 0 bases, with 6 bases sitting between them. Germline CDR1 and CDR2: SGHDN and FVKESK. This CDR3 comprises 13 residues. The CDR3 DNA reads as TGTGCCAGCAGCCGAGGGATGAACACTGAAGCTTTCTTT. Protein product: CASSRGMNTEAFF.

The rearrangement uses TRBV29-1 and TRBJ2-2, with 12 positions matching TRBD2. The J segment lost 4 bases and the V segment lost 6 bases, leaving 9 bases of the junction unmatched. Germline CDR1 reads SQVTM; CDR2 reads ANQGSEA. This CDR3 contains 16 residues. The CDR3 bases are TGCAGCGTCAGGCTAGCGGGAGGGCAAGGCACCGGGGAGCTGTTTTTT. Protein sequence: CSVRLAGGQGTGELFF.

The chain is built from TRBV11-2 and TRBJ2-7; TRBD1 is a possible D gene (5 bases). The CDR3 sequence is 14 residues long. Trimming left V 0 bases short and J 2 bases short, with 8 bases between. Germline V gene data show CDR1 as SGHAT and CDR2 as FQNNGV. The CDR3 coding sequence is TGTGCCAGCAGCTTAGAGCAGGGAACCTACGAGCAGTACTTC. Its translation is CASSLEQGTYEQYF.

The gene calls are TRBV7-9 and TRBJ2-3, with D maybe TRBD1 (5 bases). Germline V CDR1 and CDR2: SEHNR, FQNEAQ (reference sequence). V lost 5 bases, J lost 2 bases, and 17 bases lay in between. The CDR3 contains 16 residues. Written as DNA, the CDR3 is TGTGCCAGCAGCGTTACGAAAAGACAGAACACAGATACGCAGTATTTT. It specifies CASSVTKRQNTDTQYF. The variable domain in full, completed from reference TRBV7-9 and TRBJ2-3, reads DTGVSQNPRHKITKRGQNVTFRCDPISEHNRLYWYRQTLGQGPEFLTYFQNEAQLEKSRLLSDRFSAERPKGSFSTLEIQRTEQGDSAMYLCASSVTKRQNTDTQYFGPGTRLTVL.

The V and J genes are TRBV6-5 and TRBJ1-5; no definite D call. V was clipped by 0 bases and J by 5 bases, with 11 bases between them. The CDR3 runs 15 residues. Germline V gene sequence: CDR1 MNHEY, CDR2 SVGAGI. CDR3 in amino acids: CASSYSNPADQPQHF. Here the CDR3 DNA reads TGTGCCAGCAGTTACTCGAACCCGGCCGATCAGCCCCAGCATTTT.

V and J are TRBV6-5 and TRBJ1-3; no clear D gene. Trimming took off 6 bases at V and 0 bases at J, with 9 bases between the two ends. CDR1 is MNHEY, CDR2 SVGAGI, per germline. The length of the CDR3 is 14 residues. Written as DNA, the CDR3 is TGTGCCAGCAGCCGATATAGCTCTGGAAACACCATATATTTT. This gives the protein CASSRYSSGNTIYF.

This chain connects TRBV27 to TRBJ1-1; a possible D gene is TRBD1 (6 bases). The CDR3 is made up of 14 amino acids. CDR1 and CDR2 from the germline V gene are MNHEY and SMNVEV (reference sequence). Trimming removed 5 bases at V and 0 bases at J, with 10 bases between. Here the CDR3 DNA reads TGTGCCAGCAGTCCCGGGACACTGAACACTGAAGCTTTCTTT. Protein product: CASSPGTLNTEAFF.

This rearrangement joins TRBV9 to TRBJ1-3, with D hard to call. The CDR3 sequence is 16 residues long. V gave up 0 bases and J gave up 0 bases, with 10 bases separating them. Germline V gives CDR1 SGDLS, CDR2 YYNGEE. Written as DNA, the CDR3 is TGTGCCAGCAGCGTAGATCCAGGCACCTCTGGAAACACCATATATTTT. It translates to CASSVDPGTSGNTIYF.

The chain joins TRBV20-1 to TRBJ1-3; no definite D call. CDR3 size: 10 residues. Germline V lookup: CDR1 DFQATT, CDR2 SNEGSKA (reference sequence). Trimming took 3 bases from V and 12 from J, leaving 9 bases between them. The CDR3 sequence is CSARGLSIYF. The CDR3 DNA is TGCAGTGCTAGGGGGTTAAGCATATATTTT.